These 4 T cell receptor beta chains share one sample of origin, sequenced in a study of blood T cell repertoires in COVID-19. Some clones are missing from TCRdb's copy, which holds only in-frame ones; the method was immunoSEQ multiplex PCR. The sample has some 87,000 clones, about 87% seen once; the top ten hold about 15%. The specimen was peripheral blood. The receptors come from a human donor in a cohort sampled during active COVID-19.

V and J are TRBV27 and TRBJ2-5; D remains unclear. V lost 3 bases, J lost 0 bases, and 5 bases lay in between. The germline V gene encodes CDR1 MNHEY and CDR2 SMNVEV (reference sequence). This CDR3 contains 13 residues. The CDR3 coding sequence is TGTGCCAGCAGTTTGGAGTACCAAGAGACCCAGTACTTC. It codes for CASSLEYQETQYF.

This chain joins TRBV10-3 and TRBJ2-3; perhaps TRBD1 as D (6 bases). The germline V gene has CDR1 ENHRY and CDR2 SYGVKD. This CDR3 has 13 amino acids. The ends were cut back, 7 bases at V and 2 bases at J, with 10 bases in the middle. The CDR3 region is CAIKAGDTDTQYF. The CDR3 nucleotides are TGTGCCATCAAGGCAGGGGACACAGATACGCAGTATTTT.

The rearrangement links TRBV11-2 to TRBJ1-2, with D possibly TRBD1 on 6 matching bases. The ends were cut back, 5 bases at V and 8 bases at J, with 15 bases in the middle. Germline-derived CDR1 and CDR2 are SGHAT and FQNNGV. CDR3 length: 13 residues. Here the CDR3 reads CASSDPAGAGYTF. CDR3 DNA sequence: TGTGCCAGCAGCGACCCGGCAGGGGCCGGCTACACCTTC.

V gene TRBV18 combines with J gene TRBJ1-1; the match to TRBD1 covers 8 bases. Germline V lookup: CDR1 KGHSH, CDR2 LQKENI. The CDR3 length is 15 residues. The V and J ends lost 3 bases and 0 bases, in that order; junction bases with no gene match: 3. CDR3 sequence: CASSPDRELNTEAFF. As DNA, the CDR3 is TGTGCCAGCTCACCGGACAGGGAACTGAACACTGAAGCTTTCTTT. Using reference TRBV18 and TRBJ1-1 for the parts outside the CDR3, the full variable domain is NAGVMQNPRHLVRRRGQEARLRCSPMKGHSHVYWYRQLPEEGLKFMVYLQKENIIDESGMPKERFSAEFPKEGPSILRIQQVVRGDSAAYFCASSPDRELNTEAFFGQGTRLTVV.